This note documents a single TCR beta chain sequence. What it binds is unknown. PCR was performed using 60 Vbeta and 13 Jbeta primers. Assay: immunoSEQ multiplex PCR; the TCRdb copy retains only in-frame clones and omits some. The sample consists of around 180,000 clones, around 80% of them appearing once. The V end lost 5 bases, the J end lost 0 bases, and 29 bases lay between the germline ends. From germline, CDR1 is MDHEN and CDR2 SYDVKM. This CDR3 has 21 amino acids. This specimen comes from a study of cytomegalovirus exposure and HLA in healthy donors. Whole-study context: A previous analysis identified 117 million unique TCR beta sequences derived from around 180 million T cells. The study, taken as a whole, reports: Among donors in an Asian-associated ancestry cluster, a later analysis reportedly found fewer N-insertions than the roughly 610-donor mean. Previously analyzed data showed that most TCR beta V segments were productive at a frequency of about 90% or about 30%. HLA restriction was apparent for most CMV-associated TCR beta chains in a later analysis.

This clonotype was obtained from a girl aged 2 to 9 in good health and CMV-seropositive. Material: PBMCs. This chain connects TRBV28 to TRBJ1-5; possibly TRBD1 for D (5 bases). The CDR3 DNA follows: TGTGCCAGCAGTCCCATTCTCAGGGCGGCCGGCTCTGGAAATAGCAATCAGCCCCAGCATTTT. Its protein product is CASSPILRAAGSGNSNQPQHF.